The source of this TCR beta chain is a study of T cells in Graves' hyperthyroidism and ophthalmopathy. Regarding the study as a whole: Most clonotypes expanded in thyroid above 0.001 were likewise present in blood.

Amplified regions were TCR beta CDR3 sequences from RNA transcripts. TCR CDR3 underwent first-round RT-PCR with the HTBI primer set. Each CDR3 protein is one row after TCRdb ran MiXCR on the multiplex PCR reads. Of 600,000 or so distinct CDR3 sequences in the sample, roughly 15% were seen once. The CDR3 totals 16 residues. CDR1 is SEHNR, CDR2 FQNEAQ, per germline (reference sequence). V was clipped by 1 base and J by 0 bases, with 12 bases between them. There are many counts of this clonotype. Antigen: not known. The clonotype originates from a woman aged 30 to 39 with Graves' hyperthyroidism. V usage is TRBV7-9 and J usage is TRBJ2-5; D is unclear. Source material: blood. The CDR3 DNA reads TGTGCCAGCAGCTTAGGCATTTCAGACTACCAAGAGACCCAGTACTTC. This gives the protein CASSLGISDYQETQYF.